The subject of this entry is one T cell receptor beta chain. Antigen unknown. The data derive from a study of CXCR3-negative and CXCR3-positive naive CD8 T cells. Study-wide findings and caveats: The study found more hydrophobic TRB CDR3s in CXCR3-positive naive cells than in CXCR3-negative naive cells.

The method, 5' RACE with UMI labels, was used to prepare the TRB cDNA libraries. Each CDR3 protein gets one entry in TCRdb, which reprocessed the 5' RACE reads and gives no DNA. Found here are under 110,000 distinct CDR3 sequences; the top ten clones hold 0.38%. Germline V gives CDR1 LNHDA, CDR2 SQIVND (reference sequence). This CDR3 region has 14 residues. The receptor was isolated from a human donor in good health. Some clones in this sample may be carry-over from other donors' samples. V is TRBV19 and J is TRBJ1-2; with no DNA, the TCRdb D assignment of TRBD1 cannot be verified. The specimen sequenced was naive CXCR3+ CD8+ T cells from blood. Described subset: CD45RO-CCR7+CD27+CD95- naive CD8+ T cells expressing CXCR3 (TNR3+). The CDR3 region is CASSEQGQVDGYTF.